These 2 T cell receptor beta chains were sequenced from one sample in a study of blood T cell repertoires in COVID-19. Sequenced by immunoSEQ multiplex PCR; TCRdb stores in-frame clones only, minus some. The data contain 150,000 to 200,000 clones, around nine tenths of them singletons. The sequencing sample was made of peripheral blood. Every receptor here comes from a man aged 60-69 years with active or convalescent COVID-19.

The rearrangement links TRBV3-1 (or the pseudogene TRBV3-2) to TRBJ2-1; 14 nucleotides agree with TRBD2. Germline V lookup: CDR1 LGHDT, CDR2 YNNKEL (reference sequence). This CDR3 region has 19 residues. J gave up 8 bases and V 0 bases, and 12 bases lay outside the gene matches. CDR3 in amino acids: CASSQDRLAGGSGEDEQFF. CDR3 nucleotide sequence: TGTGCCAGCAGCCAAGATCGACTAGCGGGAGGGAGCGGGGAAGATGAGCAGTTCTTC.

The chain joins TRBV6-5 to TRBJ1-1; no definite D call. The CDR3 is 16 amino acids. The V gene's germline CDR1 is MNHEY and CDR2 SVGAGI. V lost 0 bases to trimming and J lost 4 bases, with 15 bases between them. The CDR3 here is CASSYSNLSPSTEAFF. CDR3 nucleotides: TGTGCCAGCAGTTACTCGAATTTGTCCCCTAGCACTGAAGCTTTCTTT.